This TCR beta chain was captured by sequencing in a study of T cell responses to AZD1222 COVID-19 vaccine. General study results and limits: Donor demographics were predominantly white British with a female majority; clonal diversity may be underestimated.

Concerning this clone: The antigen is undetermined.

Here immunoSEQ multiplex PCR was the method, and the copy in TCRdb shows in-frame clones only, minus some. The sample yields approximately 140,000 clones, around 89% seen once. Trimming removed 7 bases from V and 5 bases from J, with 11 bases in between. This CDR3 region has 13 residues. Germline V lookup: CDR1 SGHVS, CDR2 FNYEAQ. Sequences were derived from peripheral blood, sampled on day 0 of AZD1222 vaccination. The TCR was taken from an adult in good health. The V gene is TRBV7-6, the J gene TRBJ2-2; no reliable D call. CDR3 protein: CASKLQTTGELFF. The CDR3 bases are TGTGCCAGCAAATTACAGACTACCGGGGAGCTGTTTTTT.